The 30 T cell receptor beta chains below were found in one sample sequenced in a study of blood T cells in healthy people across ages. PCR was performed a second time for 7 to 11 cycles using a sample-barcoded 5' primer and a J-beta primer mix. TCRdb reanalysed the 5' RACE reads using MiXCR and keeps one entry per CDR3 protein. The table shows over 1,500,000 distinct CDR3 sequences, with about 49% occurring only once. Sequences were obtained from blood. The receptors come from a woman between 35 and 50 years old in good health.

This clonotype showed up just a few times. The V gene is TRBV7-9, the J gene TRBJ2-3; no clear D gene. CDR1 is SEHNR and CDR2 is FQNEAQ in the germline V gene (reference sequence). The V and J ends lost 5 bases and 1 base respectively, with 13 bases between them. There are 15 residues in the CDR3. The CDR3 coding sequence is TGTGCCAGCAGCGCAGTACAGACCCGCACAGATACGCAGTATTTT. Translating gives CASSAVQTRTDTQYF.

The rearrangement joins TRBV3-1 to TRBJ2-1; 10 positions match TRBD2. There are 15 residues in the CDR3. The germline V gene has CDR1 LGHDT and CDR2 YNNKEL (reference sequence). The J segment lost 9 bases and the V segment lost 4 bases, leaving 9 bases of the junction unmatched. The CDR3 DNA reads as TGTGCCAGCAGCCGCCAGCGGGGGGGCCTCGGTGAGCAGTTCTTC. Translated, it gives CASSRQRGGLGEQFF.

V is TRBV5-1 and J is TRBJ2-1; tentative D call: TRBD1 (5 bases). Trimming removed 4 bases from V and 1 base from J, with 12 bases in between. The CDR3 is made up of 15 amino acids. The germline gives CDR1 SGHRS, CDR2 YFSETQ. Here the CDR3 reads CASSLGVTSYNEQFF. The CDR3 nucleotides read TGCGCCAGCAGCCTAGGGGTGACTTCCTACAATGAGCAGTTCTTC. Variable domain in full (rest from reference TRBV5-1 and TRBJ2-1): KAGVTQTPRYLIKTRGQQVTLSCSPISGHRSVSWYQQTPGQGLQFLFEYFSETQRNKGNFPGRFSGRQFSNSRSEMNVSTLELGDSALYLCASSLGVTSYNEQFFGPGTRLTVL.

The J gene is TRBJ2-5, the V gene TRBV10-3; D unresolved. From germline, CDR1 is ENHRY and CDR2 SYGVKD. Deletions cut 4 bases from V and 5 bases from J, with 14 bases between. The CDR3 contains 14 residues. The CDR3 region is CAISVRATRETQYF. The CDR3 DNA follows: TGTGCCATCAGTGTTAGGGCTACCCGGGAGACCCAGTACTTC.

In this sample, this clonotype turned up once. V is TRBV4-3 and J is TRBJ2-1, with D perhaps being TRBD1 or TRBD2 (6 bases each). The CDR3 has 17 residues. Looked up from germline, CDR1 is LGHNA and CDR2 is YSLEER. The V end lost 1 base, the J end lost 7 bases, and 20 bases lay between the germline ends. This chain's CDR3 is CASSQVNGGLRGNEQFF. CDR3 DNA: TGCGCCAGCAGCCAAGTTAACGGGGGCCTCCGGGGTAATGAGCAGTTCTTC.

This clonotype was counted a few times. The chain carries TRBV3-1 and TRBJ2-5; no reliable D call. Germline-derived CDR1 and CDR2 are LGHDT and YNNKEL (reference sequence). Trimming shortened V by 4 bases and J by 4 bases, and 10 bases separated the two germline ends. The CDR3 spans 13 residues. CDR3 nucleotide sequence: TGTGCCAGCAGCCGTAAAGGCGGAGAGACCCAGTACTTC. Encoded protein: CASSRKGGETQYF.

The chain couples TRBV6-1 to TRBJ2-5; 7 bases map to TRBD2. The V segment lost 6 bases and the J segment 2 bases; nucleotides outside the gene matches: 6. Germline V CDR1 and CDR2: MNHNS, SASEGT. The CDR3 is 14 residues long. The CDR3 spells CASRPRREQETQYF. The CDR3, as DNA: TGTGCCAGCAGGCCCCGGCGGGAGCAAGAGACCCAGTACTTC.

This clonotype was seen only a few times. The chain links TRBV27 to TRBJ2-1, with D perhaps being TRBD1 or TRBD2 (5 bases each). This CDR3 has 15 residues. Germline lookup yields CDR1 MNHEY and CDR2 SMNVEV (reference sequence). V shed 5 bases and J shed 3 bases, with 14 bases lying between them. The CDR3 DNA reads as TGTGCCAGCAGTGTCAGGGTAGGGAGCTACAATGAGCAGTTCTTC. It translates to CASSVRVGSYNEQFF.

In this sample, this clonotype turned up a few times. V gene TRBV4-3 combines with J gene TRBJ2-4, with 8 nucleotides matching TRBD1. Matching the DNA end better, TRBJ2-7 makes the J call doubtful. Germline CDR1 reads LGHNA; CDR2 reads YSLEER. The CDR3 contains 14 residues. CDR3 region: CASSLLMTGAEQYF. DNA for the CDR3: TGCGCCAGCAGCCTCCTCATGACAGGGGCCGAGCAGTACTTC.

In DNA form, the CDR3 reads TGTGCCAGCAGCCAAGATTCAGGCAGCTCCTATGGCTACACCTTC. Translation gives CASSQDSGSSYGYTF. V gene TRBV14 combines with J gene TRBJ1-2; D gene unclear. The CDR3 has 15 amino acids. V shed 0 bases and J shed 4 bases, with 12 bases lying between them. The germline V gene has CDR1 SGHDN and CDR2 FVKESK.

For the CDR3, the DNA is TGTGCCACCTTGAGGGGCGGACTTTCCCTAGATACGCAGTATTTT. It encodes CATLRGGLSLDTQYF. The V gene is TRBV12-3 or TRBV12-4, the J gene TRBJ2-3; D is possibly TRBD1 or TRBD2 (5 bases each). This CDR3 is built from 15 residues. Trimming shortened V by 10 bases and J by 5 bases, and 22 bases separated the two germline ends.

This clonotype was seen only a few times. The chain has TRBV12-3 or TRBV12-4 and TRBJ1-1, with D unclear. V was shortened by 1 base and J by 5 bases, with 17 bases between the two germline ends. There are 16 residues in the CDR3. CDR3 protein: CASSLGSIGTSTEAFF. In DNA, the CDR3 is TGTGCCAGCAGTTTAGGATCGATAGGAACCAGTACTGAAGCTTTCTTT.

On this clonotype: One end of the junction is discordant with germline, which a read error may explain. The genes are TRBV7-2 and TRBJ2-7, with D perhaps TRBD2 (5 bases). CDR1 SGHTA and CDR2 FQGNSA come from the germline V gene. The CDR3 is 16 amino acids. CDR3 DNA sequence: TGTGCCAGCAGCTTACCTAGGGCGGGTCGCTCCTACGGGCAGTACTTC. Protein sequence: CASSLPRAGRSYGQYF.

The V gene is TRBV15, the J gene TRBJ2-7, with a tentative D call TRBD1 (5 bases). Germline CDR1 is LNHNV and CDR2 is YYDKDF (reference sequence). V dropped 4 bases and J dropped 0 bases, with 10 bases sitting between them. The CDR3 is 14 residues long. CDR3 protein: CATSTSTVSYEQYF. The CDR3 DNA follows: TGTGCCACCAGCACCTCGACAGTCTCCTACGAGCAGTACTTC.

This clonotype was recorded once. The chain links TRBV20-1 to TRBJ2-3; no clear D. Germline-derived CDR1 and CDR2 are DFQATT and SNEGSKA (reference sequence). The CDR3 has 12 residues. Trimming stripped 6 bases from V and 10 bases from J, with 17 bases between. The CDR3 spells CSAVTQPEAQYF. In nucleotides, the CDR3 is TGCAGTGCAGTCACCCAACCCGAGGCGCAGTATTTT.

The chain joins TRBV7-9 to TRBJ2-4; a possible D gene is TRBD1 (6 bases). This CDR3 has 16 amino acids. CDR1 and CDR2 from the germline V gene are SEHNR and FQNEAQ (reference sequence). The ends were cut back, 5 bases at V and 13 bases at J, with 27 bases in the middle. The CDR3 sequence: CASSQQTGPALDEQYF. CDR3 coding DNA: TGTGCCAGCAGCCAACAGACAGGCCCCGCTTTGGATGAGCAGTACTTC.

This clonotype was picked up a small number of times. The rearrangement uses TRBV29-1 and TRBJ2-4; TRBD2 matches 8 bases. The CDR3 extends over 16 amino acids. The germline gives CDR1 SQVTM, CDR2 ANQGSEA. The V and J ends lost 4 bases and 1 base, in that order; junction bases with no gene match: 9. The CDR3 region is CSVGLLAGGAKNIQYF. The CDR3 DNA reads as TGCAGCGTTGGGTTGTTGGCGGGGGGCGCCAAAAACATTCAGTACTTC.

This clonotype was seen just once. The rearrangement joins TRBV20-1 to TRBJ1-1; no firm D call. The CDR3 is 13 residues long. V shed 3 bases and J shed 3 bases, with 11 bases lying between them. The germline gives CDR1 DFQATT, CDR2 SNEGSKA (reference sequence). CDR3 nucleotides: TGCAGTGCTAGCTACGGTCGGGACACTGAAGCTTTCTTT. Its translation is CSASYGRDTEAFF.

V gene TRBV4-3 combines with J gene TRBJ1-2; D remains ambiguous. Germline CDR1 reads LGHNA; CDR2 reads YSLEER. CDR3 length: 14 amino acids. Trimming pared 3 bases from V and 7 bases from J, leaving 15 bases between. The chain's CDR3 is CASSQARAVAGYTF. The CDR3 coding sequence is TGCGCCAGCAGCCAGGCCCGGGCTGTCGCTGGCTACACCTTC.

This chain uses TRBV20-1 with TRBJ2-1; 7 nucleotides align to TRBD2. The CDR3 contains 15 residues. V dropped 3 bases and J dropped 9; count of bases not matched to a gene: 14. Germline-derived CDR1 and CDR2 are DFQATT and SNEGSKA (reference sequence). CDR3 sequence (DNA): TGCAGTGCTAGGGACCCCCGTGGCGGGGGTGTTGAGCAGTTCTTC. Its translation: CSARDPRGGGVEQFF.

The rearrangement uses TRBV5-1 and TRBJ2-5, with TRBD2 matching 8 bases. V lost 1 base and J lost 4; bases outside the gene matches: 9. The CDR3 is made up of 16 amino acids. CDR1 SGHRS and CDR2 YFSETQ come from the germline V gene. The CDR3, as DNA: TGCGCCAGCAGCTTGATGCAGCGGGGGAGCGGAGAGACCCAGTACTTC. This gives the protein CASSLMQRGSGETQYF.

The chain is built from TRBV3-1 and TRBJ2-5, with TRBD2 identical over 8 bases. The V segment lost 1 base and the J segment 4 bases; nucleotides outside the gene matches: 8. Germline-derived CDR1 and CDR2 are LGHDT and YNNKEL (reference sequence). The CDR3 is 16 residues long. For the CDR3, the DNA is TGTGCCAGCAGCCAAGGGCACCAGCGGGGGTTAGAGACCCAGTACTTC. Encoded protein: CASSQGHQRGLETQYF.

CDR3 loop: CASSVTSGGALETQYF. The CDR3 DNA is TGTGCCAGCAGCGTGACTAGCGGGGGGGCCTTGGAGACCCAGTACTTC. The chain employs TRBV5-4 and TRBJ2-5, with 14 bases identical to TRBD2. The CDR3 totals 16 residues. V shed 4 bases, J shed 5 bases, and the junction held 7 bases outside the gene matches. Germline CDR1 SGHNT, CDR2 YYREEE (reference sequence).

The chain couples TRBV28 to TRBJ2-3; 7 bases map to TRBD1. Germline V gene data show CDR1 as MDHEN and CDR2 as SYDVKM. Trimming cost V 10 bases and J 2 bases; bases outside gene matches: 6. The length of the CDR3 is 13 residues. For the CDR3, the DNA is TGTGCCAACTATGACAGGGCCACAGATACGCAGTATTTT. Protein: CANYDRATDTQYF. The whole variable domain, remainder taken from reference TRBV28 and TRBJ2-3, is DVKVTQSSRYLVKRTGEKVFLECVQDMDHENMFWYRQDPGLGLRLIYFSYDVKMKEKGDIPEGYSVSREKKERFSLILESASTNQTSMYLCANYDRATDTQYFGPGTRLTVL.

This clonotype showed up just a few times. The chain joins TRBV28 to TRBJ2-6; no reliable D call. This CDR3 comprises 13 residues. In germline, CDR1 is MDHEN, CDR2 SYDVKM. V lost 10 bases and J lost 4, with 11 bases in between. CDR3 amino acids: CATLMSGANVLTF. The CDR3 region has the DNA TGTGCCACCCTAATGAGCGGGGCCAACGTCCTGACTTTC.

This clonotype was seen only a few times. V and J are TRBV29-1 and TRBJ2-4; D assignment may be TRBD1 or TRBD2 (6 bases each). Per the germline V gene, CDR1 is SQVTM and CDR2 is ANQGSEA. V lost 3 bases and J 6 bases, leaving 18 bases between the germline ends. The CDR3 is made up of 15 amino acids. Here the CDR3 reads CSVDRGAGGGNIQYF. The CDR3 bases are TGCAGCGTTGATCGCGGGGCCGGAGGGGGAAACATTCAGTACTTC.

The V gene is TRBV7-8, the J gene TRBJ2-6, with D tentatively TRBD2 (5 bases). Per the germline V gene, CDR1 is SGHVS and CDR2 is FQNEAQ. The CDR3 has 18 amino acids. The V and J ends lost 2 bases and 0 bases respectively, with 14 bases between them. In nucleotides, the CDR3 is TGTGCCAGCAGCTTAAGGAGCCGGGGAATCTCTGGGGCCAACGTCCTGACTTTC. Protein: CASSLRSRGISGANVLTF.

This chain connects TRBV11-2 to TRBJ1-2; no clear D gene. V lost 4 bases and J 5 bases, leaving 14 bases between the germline ends. The CDR3 length is 14 residues. Germline V lookup: CDR1 SGHAT, CDR2 FQNNGV. The CDR3 reads CASSYGPALYGYTF. CDR3 bases: TGTGCCAGCAGCTACGGACCGGCTCTATATGGCTACACCTTC.

V and J are TRBV19 and TRBJ1-1; 8 bases align to TRBD1. CDR3 size: 13 residues. CDR1 is LNHDA and CDR2 is SQIVND in the germline V gene (reference sequence). The junction had 2 bases not matched to a gene; V was cut back by 8 bases and J by 0 bases. The CDR3 reads CASLTGVNTEAFF. The CDR3 coding sequence is TGTGCCAGTTTGACAGGGGTGAACACTGAAGCTTTCTTT.

The J gene is TRBJ2-1, the V gene TRBV7-3; TRBD2 matches at 9 bases. Germline values: CDR1 SGHTA, CDR2 FQGTGA. The CDR3 runs to 17 residues. V dropped 1 base and J dropped 9; count of bases not matched to a gene: 13. As DNA, the CDR3 is TGTGCCAGCAGCTTAAGGACCACTGGCGGGGGGGCTAGTGAGCAGTTCTTC. Amino acids: CASSLRTTGGGASEQFF.